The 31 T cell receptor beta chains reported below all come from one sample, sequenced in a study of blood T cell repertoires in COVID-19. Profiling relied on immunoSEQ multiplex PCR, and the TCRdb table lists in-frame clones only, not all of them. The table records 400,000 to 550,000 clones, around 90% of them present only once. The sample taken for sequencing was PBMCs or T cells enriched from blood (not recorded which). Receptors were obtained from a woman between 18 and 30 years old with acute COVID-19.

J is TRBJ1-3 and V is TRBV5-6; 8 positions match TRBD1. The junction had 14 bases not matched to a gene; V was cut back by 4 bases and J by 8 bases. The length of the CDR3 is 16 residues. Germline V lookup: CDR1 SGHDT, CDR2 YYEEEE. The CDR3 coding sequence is TGTGCCAGCAGCCAACCACAGGGGGATATAATGGACACCATATATTTT. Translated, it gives CASSQPQGDIMDTIYF.

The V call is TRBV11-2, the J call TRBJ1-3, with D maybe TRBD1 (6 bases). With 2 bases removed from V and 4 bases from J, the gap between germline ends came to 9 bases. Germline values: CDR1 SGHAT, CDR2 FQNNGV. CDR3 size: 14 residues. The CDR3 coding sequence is TGTGCCAGCAGCTTAAGGACAGACGGAAACACCATATATTTT. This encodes CASSLRTDGNTIYF.

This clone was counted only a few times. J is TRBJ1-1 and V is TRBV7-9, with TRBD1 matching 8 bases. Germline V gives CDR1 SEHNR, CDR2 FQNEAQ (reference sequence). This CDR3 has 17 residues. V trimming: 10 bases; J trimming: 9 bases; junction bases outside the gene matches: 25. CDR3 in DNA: TGTGCCACTATTGGGACAGGTTTGACCCCCGGACTCGTTAAAGCTTTCTTT. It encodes CATIGTGLTPGLVKAFF.

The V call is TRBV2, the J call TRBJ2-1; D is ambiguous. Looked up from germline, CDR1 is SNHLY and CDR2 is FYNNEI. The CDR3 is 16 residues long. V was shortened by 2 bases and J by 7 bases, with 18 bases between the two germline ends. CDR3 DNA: TGTGCCAGCAGTGAAATTCCTGTGGCCCAGAAGAATGAGCAGTTCTTC. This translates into CASSEIPVAQKNEQFF.

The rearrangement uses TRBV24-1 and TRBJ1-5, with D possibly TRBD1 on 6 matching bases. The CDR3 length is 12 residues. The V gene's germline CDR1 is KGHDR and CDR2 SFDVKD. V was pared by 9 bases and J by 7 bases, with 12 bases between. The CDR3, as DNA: TGTGCCACCGCACAGGGTCAACAGCCCCAGCATTTT. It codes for CATAQGQQPQHF.

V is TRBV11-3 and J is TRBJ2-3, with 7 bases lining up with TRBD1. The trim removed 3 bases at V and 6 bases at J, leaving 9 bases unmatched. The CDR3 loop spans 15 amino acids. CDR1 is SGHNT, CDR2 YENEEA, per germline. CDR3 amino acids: CASSFAWDSDDTQYF. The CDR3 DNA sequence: TGTGCCAGCAGCTTCGCCTGGGACAGCGATGATACGCAGTATTTT.

In nucleotides, the CDR3 is TGTGCCAGCAGCTCCCGCGGGAGTAGCACAGATACGCAGTATTTT. Translating it yields CASSSRGSSTDTQYF. This sequence joins TRBV7-2 and TRBJ2-3; TRBD2 matches 7 bases. Germline V gives CDR1 SGHTA, CDR2 FQGNSA. The junction had 4 bases not matched to a gene; V was cut back by 4 bases and J by 0 bases. This CDR3 spans 15 amino acids.

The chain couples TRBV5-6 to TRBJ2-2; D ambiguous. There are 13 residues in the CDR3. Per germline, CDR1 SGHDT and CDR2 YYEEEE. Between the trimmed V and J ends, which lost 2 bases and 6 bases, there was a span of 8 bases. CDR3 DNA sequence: TGTGCCAGCAGCTTATCCGCGGCCGGGGAGCTGTTTTTT. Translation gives CASSLSAAGELFF.

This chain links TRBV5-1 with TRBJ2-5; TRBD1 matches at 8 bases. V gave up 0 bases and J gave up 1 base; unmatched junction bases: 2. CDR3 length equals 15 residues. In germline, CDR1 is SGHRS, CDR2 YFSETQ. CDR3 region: CASSLGQGTQETQYF. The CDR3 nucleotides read TGCGCCAGCAGCTTGGGACAGGGGACCCAAGAGACCCAGTACTTC.

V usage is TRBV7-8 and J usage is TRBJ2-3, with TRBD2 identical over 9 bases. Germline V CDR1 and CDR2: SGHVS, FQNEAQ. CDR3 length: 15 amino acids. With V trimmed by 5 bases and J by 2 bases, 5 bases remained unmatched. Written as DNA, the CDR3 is TGTGCCAGCAGCCTGGGACTAGCACCCACAGATACGCAGTATTTT. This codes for CASSLGLAPTDTQYF.

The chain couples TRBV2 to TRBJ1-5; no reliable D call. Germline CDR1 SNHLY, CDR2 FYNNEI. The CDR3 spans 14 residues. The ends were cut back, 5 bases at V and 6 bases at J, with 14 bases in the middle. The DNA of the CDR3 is TGTGCCAGCAGTCCGGACTTTCAAGGTCAGCCCCAGCATTTT. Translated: CASSPDFQGQPQHF.

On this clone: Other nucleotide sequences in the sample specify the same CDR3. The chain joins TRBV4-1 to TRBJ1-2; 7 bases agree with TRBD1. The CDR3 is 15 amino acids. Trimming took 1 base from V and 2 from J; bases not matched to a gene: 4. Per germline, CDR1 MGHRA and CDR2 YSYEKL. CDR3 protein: CASSQGQGANYGYTF. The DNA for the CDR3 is TGCGCCAGCAGCCAAGGACAGGGAGCAAACTATGGCTACACCTTC.

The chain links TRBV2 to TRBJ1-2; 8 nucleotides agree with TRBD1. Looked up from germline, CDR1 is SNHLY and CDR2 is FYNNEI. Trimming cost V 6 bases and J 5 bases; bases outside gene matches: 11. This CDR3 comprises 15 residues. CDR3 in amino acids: CASRKGAGQGYGYTF. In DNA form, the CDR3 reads TGTGCCAGCAGAAAGGGTGCCGGACAGGGATATGGCTACACCTTC.

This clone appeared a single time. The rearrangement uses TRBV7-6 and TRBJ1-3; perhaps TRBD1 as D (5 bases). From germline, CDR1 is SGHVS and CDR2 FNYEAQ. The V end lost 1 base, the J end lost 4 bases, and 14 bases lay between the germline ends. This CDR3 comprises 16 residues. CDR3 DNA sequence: TGTGCCAGCAGCTTAGGCCGCAGGGTCCAAGGAAACACCATATATTTT. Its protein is CASSLGRRVQGNTIYF.

The CDR3 DNA follows: TGTGCCAGCAGCAAACCGGCCTACAGGGAAAAGAAGGATACTGCCATCTATGGCTACACCTTC. Translation gives CASSKPAYREKKDTAIYGYTF. V gene TRBV21-1 combines with J gene TRBJ1-2; the DNA was not used to check the table's D call, TRBD1. TRBV21-1 is labeled a pseudogene. This CDR3 comprises 21 residues.

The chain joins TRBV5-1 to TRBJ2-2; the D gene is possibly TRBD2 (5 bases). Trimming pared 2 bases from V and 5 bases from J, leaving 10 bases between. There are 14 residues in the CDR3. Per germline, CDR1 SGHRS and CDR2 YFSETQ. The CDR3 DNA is TGCGCCAGCAGCTTTACCGGGGAAACCGGGGAGCTGTTTTTT. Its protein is CASSFTGETGELFF. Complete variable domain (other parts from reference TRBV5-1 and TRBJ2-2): KAGVTQTPRYLIKTRGQQVTLSCSPISGHRSVSWYQQTPGQGLQFLFEYFSETQRNKGNFPGRFSGRQFSNSRSEMNVSTLELGDSALYLCASSFTGETGELFFGEGSRLTVL.

CDR3 coding DNA: TGTGCCAGCAGTCGGGACAGGAGCTACCACGAGCAGTACTTC. Its protein is CASSRDRSYHEQYF. V and J are TRBV6-5 and TRBJ2-7; the match to TRBD1 covers 8 bases. After removal of 5 bases from V and 5 bases from J, the junction contained 8 bases not matched to a gene. CDR3 size: 14 residues. CDR1 and CDR2 (germline): MNHEY, SVGAGI.

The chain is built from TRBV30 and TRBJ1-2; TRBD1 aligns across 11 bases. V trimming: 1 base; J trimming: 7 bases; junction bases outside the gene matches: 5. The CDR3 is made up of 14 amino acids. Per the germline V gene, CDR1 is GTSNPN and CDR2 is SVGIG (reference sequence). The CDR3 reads CAWSAGTGGFGYTF. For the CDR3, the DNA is TGTGCCTGGAGTGCCGGGACAGGGGGGTTTGGCTACACCTTC.

The CDR3: CASNPGQGRTEAFF. CDR3 nucleotides: TGTGCCAGTAACCCGGGACAGGGGCGAACTGAAGCTTTCTTT. The chain employs TRBV19 and TRBJ1-1; TRBD1 matches 10 bases. The trim removed 7 bases at V and 5 bases at J, leaving 7 bases unmatched. CDR3 size: 14 residues. CDR1 is LNHDA and CDR2 is SQIVND in the germline V gene (reference sequence).

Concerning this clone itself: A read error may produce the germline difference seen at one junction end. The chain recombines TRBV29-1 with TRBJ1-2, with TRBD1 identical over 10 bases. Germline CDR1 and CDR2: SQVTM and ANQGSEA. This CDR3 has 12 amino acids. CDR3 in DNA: TGCAGCGTCGAAGGGACAGGGGAAGGCTACACCTTC. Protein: CSVEGTGEGYTF.

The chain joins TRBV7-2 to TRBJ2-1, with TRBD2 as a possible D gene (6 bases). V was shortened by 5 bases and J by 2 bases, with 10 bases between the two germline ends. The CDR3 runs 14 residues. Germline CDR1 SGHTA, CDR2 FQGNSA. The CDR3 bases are TGTGCCAGCAGCCCTCTAGCGACCTACAATGAGCAGTTCTTC. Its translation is CASSPLATYNEQFF.

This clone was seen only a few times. The CDR3 protein is CASSEAQGSLRPQHF. The CDR3 nucleotides read TGTGCCAGCAGTGAAGCACAGGGTTCCTTGCGGCCCCAGCATTTT. This chain links TRBV2 with TRBJ1-5, with D tentatively TRBD1 (6 bases). This CDR3 region has 15 residues. V was shortened by 0 bases and J by 9 bases, with 15 bases between the two germline ends. Germline V CDR1 and CDR2: SNHLY, FYNNEI.

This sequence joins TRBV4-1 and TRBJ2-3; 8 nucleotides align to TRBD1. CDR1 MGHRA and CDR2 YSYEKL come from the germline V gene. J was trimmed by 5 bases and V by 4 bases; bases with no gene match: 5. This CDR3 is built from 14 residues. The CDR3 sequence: CASSPGTGLDTQYF. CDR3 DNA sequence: TGCGCCAGCAGCCCCGGGACAGGTCTAGATACGCAGTATTTT.

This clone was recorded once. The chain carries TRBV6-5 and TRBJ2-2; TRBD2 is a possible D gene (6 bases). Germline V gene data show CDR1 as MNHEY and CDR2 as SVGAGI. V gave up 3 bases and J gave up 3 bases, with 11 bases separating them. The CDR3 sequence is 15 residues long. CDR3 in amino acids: CASSYTGEYTGELFF. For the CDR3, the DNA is TGTGCCAGCAGTTATACGGGGGAGTACACCGGGGAGCTGTTTTTT.

The CDR3 DNA sequence: TGTGCCAGCTCACCATGGGGGACAGGTGATCAGCCCCAGCATTTT. Its translation is CASSPWGTGDQPQHF. The chain links TRBV18 to TRBJ1-5, with 8 bases lining up with TRBD1. CDR1 and CDR2 from the germline V gene are KGHSH and LQKENI. There are 15 residues in the CDR3. V trimming: 2 bases; J trimming: 5 bases; junction bases outside the gene matches: 5.

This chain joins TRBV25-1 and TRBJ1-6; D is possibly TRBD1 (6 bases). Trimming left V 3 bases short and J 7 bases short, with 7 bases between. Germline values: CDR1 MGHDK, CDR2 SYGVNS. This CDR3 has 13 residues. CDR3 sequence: CASSETGNSPLHF. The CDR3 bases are TGTGCCAGCAGTGAGACAGGAAATTCACCCCTCCACTTT.

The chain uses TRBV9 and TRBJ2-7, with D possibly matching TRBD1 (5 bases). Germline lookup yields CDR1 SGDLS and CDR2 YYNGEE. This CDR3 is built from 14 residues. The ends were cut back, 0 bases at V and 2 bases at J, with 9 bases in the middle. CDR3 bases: TGTGCCAGCAGCGTAGGGTCAGGGCCCTACGAGCAGTACTTC. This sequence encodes CASSVGSGPYEQYF.

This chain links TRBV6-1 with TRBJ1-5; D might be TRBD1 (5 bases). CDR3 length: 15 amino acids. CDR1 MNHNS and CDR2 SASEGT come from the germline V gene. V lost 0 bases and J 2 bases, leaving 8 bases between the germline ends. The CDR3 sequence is CASSEARTRNQPQHF. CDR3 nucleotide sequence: TGTGCCAGCAGTGAAGCTCGGACACGCAATCAGCCCCAGCATTTT.

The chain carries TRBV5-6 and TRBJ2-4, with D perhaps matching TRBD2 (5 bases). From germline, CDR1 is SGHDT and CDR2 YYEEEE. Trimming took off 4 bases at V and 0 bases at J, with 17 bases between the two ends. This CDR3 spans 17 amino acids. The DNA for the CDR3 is TGTGCCAGCAGCCCGAGAGGGAGCTGGGGAGCCAAAAACATTCAGTACTTC. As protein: CASSPRGSWGAKNIQYF. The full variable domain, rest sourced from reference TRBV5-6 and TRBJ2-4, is DAGVTQSPTHLIKTRGQQVTLRCSPKSGHDTVSWYQQALGQGPQFIFQYYEEEERQRGNFPDRFSGHQFPNYSSELNVNALLLGDSALYLCASSPRGSWGAKNIQYFGAGTRLSVL.

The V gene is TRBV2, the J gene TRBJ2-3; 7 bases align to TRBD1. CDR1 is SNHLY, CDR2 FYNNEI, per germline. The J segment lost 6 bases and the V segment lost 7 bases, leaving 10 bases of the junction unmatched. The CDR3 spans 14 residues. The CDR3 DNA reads TGTGCCAGCATCCGCCTAGGGGGCCGGGATACGCAGTATTTT. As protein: CASIRLGGRDTQYF.

As DNA, the CDR3 is TGTGCCAGCAGTTACGGGGGGGGACTCTCTGGGGCCAACGTCCTGACTTTC. Its protein is CASSYGGGLSGANVLTF. This rearrangement joins TRBV6-2 or TRBV6-3 to TRBJ2-6, with TRBD2 matching over 7 bases. Trimming took 2 bases from V and 0 from J; bases not matched to a gene: 4. This CDR3 has 17 amino acids. CDR1 and CDR2 from the germline V gene are MNHEY and SVGEGT.